The present T cell receptor (beta chain) was sequenced within a study of CD8+CD57+ T cells in acquired aplastic anemia. The ends lost 2 bases at V and 5 bases at J; junction bases unmatched: 10. Germline values: CDR1 SGHRS, CDR2 YFSETQ. The CDR3 runs 17 residues. Previously, flow cytometry had revealed CD8+CD57+ cell expansion in the patients chosen for sequencing. With no exception, the patients had severe acquired aplastic anemia. No therapy was given to patients before blood sampling. This clonotype has a count of ten or more. As yet, its antigen is unknown. The template for TCR beta VDJ and CDR3 sequence profiling was genomic DNA. TCRdb passed the reads through MiXCR, listing each CDR3 protein once. The table includes 160,000 or so distinct CDR3 sequences, 40% to 50% detected once. Findings of the study overall: Roughly 30 CD8+ CDR3 sequences occurred in both the patients and the controls.

Sequencing was done on a sample of sorted CD4+, CD8+, or CD8+CD57+ T cells (not recorded which) from PBMCs. The genes are TRBV5-1 and TRBJ2-7, with 13 bases matching TRBD2. This clonotype originated in a human donor with aplastic anemia. The CDR3 region is CASSFLGLAGDSNEQYF. The CDR3 DNA is TGCGCCAGCAGCTTTTTAGGACTAGCGGGAGATTCCAACGAGCAGTACTTC.